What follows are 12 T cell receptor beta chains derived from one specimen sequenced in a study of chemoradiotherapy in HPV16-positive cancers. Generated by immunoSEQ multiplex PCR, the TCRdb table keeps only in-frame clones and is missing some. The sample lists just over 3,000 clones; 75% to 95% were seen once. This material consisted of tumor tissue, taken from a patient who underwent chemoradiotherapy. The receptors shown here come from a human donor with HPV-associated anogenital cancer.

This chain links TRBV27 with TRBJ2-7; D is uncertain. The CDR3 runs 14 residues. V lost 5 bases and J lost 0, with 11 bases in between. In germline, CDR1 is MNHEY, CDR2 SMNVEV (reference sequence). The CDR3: CASSIWSRSYEQYF. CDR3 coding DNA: TGTGCCAGCAGTATTTGGTCCCGCTCCTACGAGCAGTACTTC.

The CDR3 sequence: CASSEWAGSSYEQYF. CDR3 DNA: TGTGCCAGCAGTGAATGGGCAGGGAGCTCCTACGAGCAGTACTTC. V is TRBV25-1 and J is TRBJ2-7; D might be TRBD1 or TRBD2, each matching 5 bases. V was cut by 1 base and J by 0 bases, with 10 bases left in between. From germline, CDR1 is MGHDK and CDR2 SYGVNS. The CDR3 covers 15 residues.

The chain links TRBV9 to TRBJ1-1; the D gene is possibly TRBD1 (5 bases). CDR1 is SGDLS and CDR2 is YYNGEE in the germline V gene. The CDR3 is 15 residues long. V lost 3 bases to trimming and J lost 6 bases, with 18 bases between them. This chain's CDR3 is CASSGGADGAAEAFF. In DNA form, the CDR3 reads TGTGCCAGCAGCGGAGGGGCGGATGGCGCGGCTGAAGCTTTCTTT.

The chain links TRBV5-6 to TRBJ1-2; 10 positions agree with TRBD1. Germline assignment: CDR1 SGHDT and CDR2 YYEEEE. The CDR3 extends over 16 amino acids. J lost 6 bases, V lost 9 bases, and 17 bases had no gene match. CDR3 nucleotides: TGTGCCACCGCCTTGGGACAGGGGTCCTTCTCAGATGGCTACACCTTC. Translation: CATALGQGSFSDGYTF.

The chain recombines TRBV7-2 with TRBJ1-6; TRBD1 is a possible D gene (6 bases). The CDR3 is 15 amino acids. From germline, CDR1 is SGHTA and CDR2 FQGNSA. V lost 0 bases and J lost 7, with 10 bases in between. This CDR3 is CASSLAGGGNSPLHF. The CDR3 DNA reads TGTGCCAGCAGCTTAGCAGGAGGGGGGAATTCACCCCTCCACTTT.

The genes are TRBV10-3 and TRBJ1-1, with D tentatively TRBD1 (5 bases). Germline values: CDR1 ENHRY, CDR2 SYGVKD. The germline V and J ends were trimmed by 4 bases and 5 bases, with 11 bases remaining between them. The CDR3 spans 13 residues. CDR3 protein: CAISVGGTTEAFF. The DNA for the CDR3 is TGTGCCATCAGTGTCGGGGGAACAACTGAAGCTTTCTTT.

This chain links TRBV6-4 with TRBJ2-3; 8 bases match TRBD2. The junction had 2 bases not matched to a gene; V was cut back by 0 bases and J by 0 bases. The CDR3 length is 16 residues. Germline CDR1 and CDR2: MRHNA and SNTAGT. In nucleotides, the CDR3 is TGTGCCAGCAGTGACTCGGGCGGGGGGAGCACAGATACGCAGTATTTT. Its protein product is CASSDSGGGSTDTQYF.

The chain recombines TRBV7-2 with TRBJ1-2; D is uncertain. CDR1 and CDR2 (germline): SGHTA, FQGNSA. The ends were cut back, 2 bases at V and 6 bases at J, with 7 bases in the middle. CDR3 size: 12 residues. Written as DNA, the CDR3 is TGTGCCAGCAGCTTATATGGGGATGGCTACACCTTC. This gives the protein CASSLYGDGYTF. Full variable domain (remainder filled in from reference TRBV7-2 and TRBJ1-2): GAGVSQSPSNKVTEKGKDVELRCDPISGHTALYWYRQSLGQGLEFLIYFQGNSAPDKSGLPSDRFSAERTGGSVSTLTIQRTQQEDSAVYLCASSLYGDGYTFGSGTRLTVV.

The CDR3 sequence: CASSDRFEETQYF. The DNA of the CDR3 is TGTGCCAGCAGTGATCGTTTTGAAGAGACCCAGTACTTC. V usage is TRBV6-1 and J usage is TRBJ2-5; D uncertain. Trimming took off 3 bases at V and 3 bases at J, with 8 bases between the two ends. The length of the CDR3 is 13 residues. Germline CDR1 is MNHNS and CDR2 is SASEGT.

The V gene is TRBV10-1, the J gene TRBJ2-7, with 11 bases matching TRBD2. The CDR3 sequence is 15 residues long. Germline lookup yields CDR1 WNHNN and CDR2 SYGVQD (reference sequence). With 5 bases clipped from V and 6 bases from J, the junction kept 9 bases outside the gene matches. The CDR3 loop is CASSNSGGARGEQYF. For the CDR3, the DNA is TGCGCCAGCAGTAATAGCGGGGGGGCCCGTGGCGAGCAGTACTTC.

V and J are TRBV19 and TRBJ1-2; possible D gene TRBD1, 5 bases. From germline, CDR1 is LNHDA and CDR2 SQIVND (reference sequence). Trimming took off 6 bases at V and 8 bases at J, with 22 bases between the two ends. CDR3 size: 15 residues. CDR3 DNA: TGTGCCAGTAGCCTAACCTATGGGACGGCCTACGGCTACACCTTC. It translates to CASSLTYGTAYGYTF. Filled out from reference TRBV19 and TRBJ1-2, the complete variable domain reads DGGITQSPKYLFRKEGQNVTLSCEQNLNHDAMYWYRQDPGQGLRLIYYSQIVNDFQKGDIAEGYSVSREKKESFPLTVTSAQKNPTAFYLCASSLTYGTAYGYTFGSGTRLTVV.

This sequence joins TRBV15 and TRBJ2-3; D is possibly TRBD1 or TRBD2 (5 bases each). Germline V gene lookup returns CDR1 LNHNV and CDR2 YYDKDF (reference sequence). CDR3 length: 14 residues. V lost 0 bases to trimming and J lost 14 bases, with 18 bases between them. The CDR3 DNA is TGTGCCACCAGCAGAGATCTGGGGCCCCCGGCGGGGTATTTT. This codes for CATSRDLGPPAGYF. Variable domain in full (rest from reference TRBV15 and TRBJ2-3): DAMVIQNPRYQVTQFGKPVTLSCSQTLNHNVMYWYQQKSSQAPKLLFHYYDKDFNNEADTPDNFQSRRPNTSFCFLDIRSPGLGDTAMYLCATSRDLGPPAGYFGPGTRLTVL.